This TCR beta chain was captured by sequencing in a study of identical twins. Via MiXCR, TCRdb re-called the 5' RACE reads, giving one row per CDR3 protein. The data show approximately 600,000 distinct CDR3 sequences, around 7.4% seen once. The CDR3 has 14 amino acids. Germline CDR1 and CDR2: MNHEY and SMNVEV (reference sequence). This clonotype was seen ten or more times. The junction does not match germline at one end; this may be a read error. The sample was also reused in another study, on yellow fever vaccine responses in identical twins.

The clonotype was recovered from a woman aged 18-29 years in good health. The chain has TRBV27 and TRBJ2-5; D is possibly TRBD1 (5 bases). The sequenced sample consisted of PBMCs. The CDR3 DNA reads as TGCGCCAGCAGCTTAGACAGTTACCAAGAGACCCAGTACTTC. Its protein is CASSLDSYQETQYF.